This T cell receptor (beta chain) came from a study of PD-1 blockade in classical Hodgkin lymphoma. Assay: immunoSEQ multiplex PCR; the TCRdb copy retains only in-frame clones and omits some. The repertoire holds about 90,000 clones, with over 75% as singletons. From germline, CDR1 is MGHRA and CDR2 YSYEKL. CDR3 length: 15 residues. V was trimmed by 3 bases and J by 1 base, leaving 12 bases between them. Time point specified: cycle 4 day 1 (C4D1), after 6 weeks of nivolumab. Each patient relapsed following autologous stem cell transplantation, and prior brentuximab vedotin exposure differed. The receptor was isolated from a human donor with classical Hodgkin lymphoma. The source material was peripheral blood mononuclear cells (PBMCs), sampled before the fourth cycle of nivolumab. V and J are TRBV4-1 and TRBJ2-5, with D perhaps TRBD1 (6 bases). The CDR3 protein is CASSQDGTIQETQYF. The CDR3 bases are TGCGCCAGCAGCCAGGACGGGACAATCCAAGAGACCCAGTACTTC.